Below are 30 T cell receptor beta chains sequenced from a single sample in a study of spatial heterogeneity in lung cancer. Whole-study results and caveats: Counts of expanded alpha and beta TCRs within tumors tracked the tumor nonsynonymous mutation count.

TCRdb processed the 5' RACE reads anew with MiXCR; each CDR3 protein has one entry. The table lists about 13,000 distinct CDR3 sequences, 4.5% to 6% of them singletons, with more than 9.5% in the top ten. Time point of the sample: sample taken at primary tumor resection. The antigens for these receptors are not known. The sequences come from lung tumor tissue, collected at surgery. These receptors all come from a female donor with early-stage non-small cell lung cancer.

This clonotype was observed many times. The chain combines TRBV29-1 with TRBJ1-2, with TRBD1 identical over 9 bases. The germline V gene encodes CDR1 SQVTM and CDR2 ANQGSEA. Losses at the gene ends were 5 bases for V and 7 bases for J; bases not matched to a gene: 8. This CDR3 comprises 13 residues. The chain's CDR3 is CSVSGTGNSGYTF. The DNA for the CDR3 is TGCAGCGTTTCCGGGACAGGGAATTCTGGCTACACCTTC.

This clonotype showed up many times. The chain couples TRBV6-5 to TRBJ2-7, with 9 bases that match TRBD1. The V segment lost 2 bases and the J segment 5 bases; nucleotides outside the gene matches: 7. This CDR3 has 15 residues. Germline CDR1 and CDR2: MNHEY and SVGAGI. CDR3 nucleotides: TGTGCCAGCAGTTACGGACAGGGGCCCTCTCACGAGCAGTACTTC. It encodes CASSYGQGPSHEQYF.

Ten or more counts support this clonotype. The chain combines TRBV6-2 or TRBV6-3 with TRBJ1-1; no clear D gene. The CDR3 length is 12 residues. Per the germline V gene, CDR1 is MNHEY and CDR2 is SVGEGT. V shed 7 bases and J shed 4 bases, with 10 bases lying between them. The CDR3 sequence: CASIGVSTEAFF. Written as DNA, the CDR3 is TGTGCCAGCATCGGTGTTAGCACTGAAGCTTTCTTT.

This clonotype was counted ten times or more. The rearrangement links TRBV19 to TRBJ1-4; D remains ambiguous. The CDR3 runs 14 residues. Germline CDR1 is LNHDA and CDR2 is SQIVND (reference sequence). V shed 4 bases and J shed 7 bases, with 13 bases lying between them. DNA for the CDR3: TGTGCCAGTAGTACCTTCATGGAGGGTGAAAAACTGTTTTTT. This encodes CASSTFMEGEKLFF.

This clonotype was picked up a small number of times. This chain connects TRBV5-6 to TRBJ2-2; D is possibly TRBD2 (5 bases). Germline assignment: CDR1 SGHDT and CDR2 YYEEEE. V lost 0 bases and J lost 6, with 12 bases in between. The CDR3 totals 15 residues. CDR3 region: CASSLVLGSPGELFF. CDR3 nucleotide sequence: TGTGCCAGCAGCTTGGTATTGGGGAGTCCCGGGGAGCTGTTTTTT.

There are many counts of this clonotype. CDR3 coding DNA: TGTGCCAGCATCTGGACGCAGGGAGAGACCCAGTACTTC. Translating gives CASIWTQGETQYF. The J gene is TRBJ2-5, the V gene TRBV2, with a weak D call TRBD1 (5 bases). The CDR3 length is 13 residues. Germline values: CDR1 SNHLY, CDR2 FYNNEI. The V gene lost 7 bases and the J gene lost 4 bases, with 13 bases spanning the gap.

At least ten counts were recorded for this clonotype. V usage is TRBV7-3 and J usage is TRBJ2-1; 14 bases align to TRBD2. The CDR3 extends over 16 amino acids. V dropped 5 bases and J dropped 8; count of bases not matched to a gene: 8. CDR1 and CDR2 from the germline V gene are SGHTA and FQGTGA. The CDR3 reads CASSARLAGGQDEQFF. CDR3 nucleotide sequence: TGTGCCAGCAGCGCCCGACTAGCGGGGGGGCAGGATGAGCAGTTCTTC.

This clonotype showed up many times. This chain uses TRBV18 with TRBJ1-1, with a weak D call TRBD1 (6 bases). Germline CDR1 and CDR2: KGHSH and LQKENI. The CDR3 sequence is 12 residues long. V was clipped by 8 bases and J by 11 bases, with 18 bases between them. The CDR3 region is CASARPGGEAFF. CDR3 sequence (DNA): TGTGCCAGCGCACGACCCGGGGGCGAGGCTTTCTTT.

This clonotype has ten or more counts. This sequence joins TRBV7-2 and TRBJ2-1, with 10 nucleotides matching TRBD2. This CDR3 has 16 amino acids. Trimming cost V 5 bases and J 4 bases; bases outside gene matches: 8. Germline V lookup: CDR1 SGHTA, CDR2 FQGNSA. CDR3 in DNA: TGTGCCAGCAGCCGGGCGAGCGGGGGGGTTTACAATGAGCAGTTCTTC. This encodes CASSRASGGVYNEQFF.

Points on this clonotype: Being one base from a much bigger clone, this may be a read error. This chain uses TRBV2 with TRBJ2-7; D gene uncertain. This CDR3 is 12 amino acids long. Germline values: CDR1 SNHLY, CDR2 FYNNEI. V lost 7 bases and J lost 6, with 13 bases in between. For the CDR3, the DNA is TGTGCCAGCATATCCCTCCGAGTCGAGCAGTACTTC. Translating it yields CASISLRVEQYF.

This clonotype is deemed medium-sized. The genes are TRBV14 and TRBJ2-2, with D maybe TRBD2 (6 bases). CDR1 and CDR2 from the germline V gene are SGHDN and FVKESK. The CDR3 spans 16 residues. V was trimmed by 4 bases and J by 5 bases, leaving 17 bases between them. CDR3 nucleotides: TGTGCCAGCAGCCCGCGGGAAGGACTCTGGACCGGGGAGCTGTTTTTT. Translation: CASSPREGLWTGELFF.

This clonotype turned up a few times. J is TRBJ1-4 and V is TRBV14; D unclear. Per germline, CDR1 SGHDN and CDR2 FVKESK. V was shortened by 9 bases and J by 8 bases, with 16 bases between the two germline ends. CDR3 length: 13 amino acids. The CDR3 here is CASSWRVNEKLFF. For the CDR3, the DNA is TGTGCCAGTAGCTGGCGGGTAAACGAAAAACTGTTTTTT.

This clonotype occurred many times. The rearrangement links TRBV7-8 to TRBJ2-1; D possibly uses TRBD1 or TRBD2 (6 bases each). The germline CDR1 and CDR2 sequences are SGHVS and FQNEAQ. The CDR3 totals 16 residues. V lost 5 bases to trimming and J lost 10 bases, with 24 bases between them. The CDR3 DNA reads as TGTGCCAGCAGCGCTAGTCGAGGGGGGCCGAGGGGAGAGCAGTTCTTC. It yields the protein CASSASRGGPRGEQFF.

This clonotype was recorded many times. V usage is TRBV2 and J usage is TRBJ2-4, with D unresolved. The V end lost 6 bases, the J end lost 7 bases, and 10 bases lay between the germline ends. The germline gives CDR1 SNHLY, CDR2 FYNNEI. The CDR3 consists of 12 residues. CDR3 protein: CASRESTNIQYF. The DNA for the CDR3 is TGTGCCAGCAGGGAATCGACGAACATTCAGTACTTC.

This rearrangement joins TRBV5-4 to TRBJ2-5, with 8 nucleotides matching TRBD1. J gave up 3 bases and V 0 bases, and 1 base lay outside the gene matches. Germline-derived CDR1 and CDR2 are SGHNT and YYREEE (reference sequence). This CDR3 is built from 14 residues. The CDR3 sequence is CASSLGGQEETQYF. The CDR3 nucleotides are TGTGCCAGCAGCTTGGGGGGACAGGAAGAGACCCAGTACTTC.

Ten or more counts support this clonotype. The chain is built from TRBV5-1 and TRBJ2-7; no definite D call. V gave up 4 bases and J gave up 2 bases, with 19 bases separating them. Germline V gene lookup returns CDR1 SGHRS and CDR2 YFSETQ. This CDR3 has 16 amino acids. CDR3: CASSPYRVREAYEQYF. The CDR3 nucleotides are TGCGCCAGCAGCCCCTATCGGGTGCGAGAAGCCTACGAGCAGTACTTC.

This clonotype was counted at least ten times. The chain carries TRBV4-3 and TRBJ2-7, with 9 positions matching TRBD1. Germline CDR1 and CDR2: LGHNA and YSLEER. Germline trimming cut 0 bases from V and 5 bases from J; bases unmatched to any gene: 8. CDR3 length equals 16 residues. The CDR3 nucleotides read TGCGCCAGCAGCCAAGATCTGGGGACAGGGATGAACGAGCAGTACTTC. This translates into CASSQDLGTGMNEQYF.

In its sample, this clonotype was seen many times. The rearrangement uses TRBV11-3 and TRBJ2-1; TRBD1 is a possible D gene (6 bases). V lost 1 base to trimming and J lost 7 bases, with 17 bases between them. CDR3 size: 16 residues. Germline CDR1 and CDR2: SGHNT and YENEEA. CDR3 bases: TGTGCCAGCAGCTTAGGGCAGGGGCAGGGGAGTAATGAGCAGTTCTTC. Translation: CASSLGQGQGSNEQFF.

Ten or more counts support this clonotype. The rearrangement joins TRBV27 to TRBJ2-1; TRBD2 matches at 7 bases. The germline V gene encodes CDR1 MNHEY and CDR2 SMNVEV (reference sequence). Trimming cost V 8 bases and J 9 bases; bases outside gene matches: 7. This CDR3 contains 12 residues. The CDR3 DNA follows: TGTGCCAGCGGGGGGGTTGGTTTTGAGCAGTTCTTC. Translation gives CASGGVGFEQFF.

This clonotype was seen many times. V usage is TRBV30 and J usage is TRBJ2-5; TRBD1 might be the D (6 bases). The CDR3 covers 13 residues. Trimming shortened V by 1 base and J by 4 bases, and 10 bases separated the two germline ends. Germline CDR1 GTSNPN, CDR2 SVGIG (reference sequence). Here the CDR3 DNA reads TGTGCCTGGAGTGGTACAGGGAGAGAGACCCAGTACTTC. Its translation: CAWSGTGRETQYF.

This clonotype was recorded at least ten times. The rearrangement joins TRBV5-4 to TRBJ2-1; D is possibly TRBD2 (7 bases). The germline CDR1 and CDR2 sequences are SGHNT and YYREEE (reference sequence). The V end was cut by 0 bases, the J end by 6 bases, with 19 bases between. The CDR3 loop spans 17 amino acids. The CDR3 region has the DNA TGTGCCAGCAGCTTGGGCTGGCGTGGGGGGGCCCGCAATGAGCAGTTCTTC. Translated, it gives CASSLGWRGGARNEQFF.

This clonotype was seen ten or more times. J is TRBJ1-1 and V is TRBV7-9, with D perhaps TRBD1 (6 bases). V dropped 6 bases and J dropped 1 base, with 6 bases sitting between them. In germline, CDR1 is SEHNR, CDR2 FQNEAQ (reference sequence). The CDR3 spans 12 residues. The CDR3 bases are TGTGCCAGCAGGGACAGGAACACTGAAGCTTTCTTT. Amino acid sequence: CASRDRNTEAFF.

In this sample, this clonotype turned up many times. The CDR3 spells CASSERGSINEQFF. The CDR3 DNA is TGTGCCAGCAGTGAACGGGGCTCCATAAATGAGCAGTTCTTC. The J gene is TRBJ2-1, the V gene TRBV2, with D possibly called TRBD1 or TRBD2 (5 bases each). Between the trimmed V and J ends, which lost 2 bases and 7 bases, there was a span of 12 bases. The CDR3 totals 14 residues. From germline, CDR1 is SNHLY and CDR2 FYNNEI.

About this clonotype itself: Lacking the conserved final phenylalanine or tryptophan, this CDR3 likely reflects a read error. This chain links TRBV2 with TRBJ2-3; D is possibly TRBD2 (7 bases). The germline V gene encodes CDR1 SNHLY and CDR2 FYNNEI. CDR3 length: 14 residues. Trimming pared 8 bases from V and 5 bases from J, leaving 17 bases between. As DNA, the CDR3 is TGTGCCAGCGGTGTCCGGGGGGCGAGAGATACGCAGTATTAT. The encoded protein is CASGVRGARDTQYY.

This clonotype was counted ten times or more. The V gene is TRBV20-1, the J gene TRBJ1-2; unclear D gene. Germline values: CDR1 DFQATT, CDR2 SNEGSKA (reference sequence). V was clipped by 3 bases and J by 8 bases, with 22 bases between them. The CDR3 is 15 residues long. CDR3 region: CSASSPGSQARGYTF. In DNA, the CDR3 is TGCAGTGCTAGTTCCCCGGGATCCCAGGCGAGGGGCTACACCTTC.

This clonotype appeared many times. J is TRBJ1-3 and V is TRBV11-2; D possibly corresponds to TRBD1 (6 bases). Trimming pared 3 bases from V and 4 bases from J, leaving 16 bases between. CDR1 SGHAT and CDR2 FQNNGV come from the germline V gene. The CDR3 covers 16 residues. The chain's CDR3 is CASSFRGGARGNTIYF. DNA for the CDR3: TGTGCCAGCAGCTTTCGAGGGGGGGCGCGCGGAAACACCATATATTTT.

This clonotype occurred many times. The chain couples TRBV3-1 to TRBJ2-1, with D hard to call. Trimming pared 0 bases from V and 5 bases from J, leaving 14 bases between. CDR1 is LGHDT, CDR2 YNNKEL, per germline (reference sequence). The CDR3 loop spans 16 amino acids. The CDR3 reads CASSQDPIRANNEQFF. In nucleotides, the CDR3 is TGTGCCAGCAGCCAAGATCCGATACGGGCAAACAATGAGCAGTTCTTC.

This clonotype has ten or more counts. V and J are TRBV2 and TRBJ2-5; TRBD2 aligns across 10 bases. The CDR3 extends over 14 amino acids. Trimming cost V 6 bases and J 3 bases; bases outside gene matches: 4. Germline assignment: CDR1 SNHLY and CDR2 FYNNEI. The CDR3 loop reads CASRRTSGKETQYF. In DNA form, the CDR3 reads TGTGCCAGCAGGCGGACTAGCGGAAAAGAGACCCAGTACTTC.

This clonotype was counted many times. This rearrangement joins TRBV5-4 to TRBJ2-3, with TRBD2 matching 9 bases. The CDR3 is 16 amino acids. V was clipped by 2 bases and J by 5 bases; unmatched bases: 9. Germline CDR1 and CDR2: SGHNT and YYREEE (reference sequence). This chain's CDR3 is CASSFLSGGPGDTQYF. The CDR3 DNA reads TGTGCCAGCAGCTTCCTTAGCGGGGGTCCGGGAGATACGCAGTATTTT.

This clonotype was counted ten times or more. The chain recombines TRBV6-2 or TRBV6-3 with TRBJ1-5, with D possibly TRBD1 on 5 matching bases. The CDR3 has 12 amino acids. Germline V lookup: CDR1 MNHEY, CDR2 SVGEGT. The ends were cut back, 10 bases at V and 2 bases at J, with 9 bases in the middle. The CDR3 sequence: CATREGNQPQHF. CDR3 nucleotides: TGTGCCACCAGGGAGGGCAATCAGCCCCAGCATTTT.